The present T cell receptor beta chain was sequenced within a study of response to subunit inactivated influenza vaccine. From the RT-PCR reads, TCRdb called clonotypes with MiXCR, one entry per CDR3 protein. The data hold hundreds of thousands of distinct CDR3 sequences, with around 14% observed a single time. The ends were cut back, 0 bases at V and 7 bases at J, with 15 bases in the middle. CDR3 length: 16 residues. Germline V CDR1 and CDR2: LGHNA, YNFKEQ. Specimen: PBMCs from blood, collected 14 days before vaccination. The sequence was collected from a man aged 45-65 years who received an inactivated influenza vaccine. The genes are TRBV4-2 and TRBJ1-4; TRBD1 might be the D (6 bases). Here the CDR3 reads CASSQDRGGRGEKLFF. The CDR3 region has the DNA TGTGCCAGCAGCCAAGATCGTGGGGGGCGCGGTGAAAAACTGTTTTTT.